Presented here are 19 T cell receptor beta chains from one specimen sequenced in a study of beta chain features in type 1 diabetes. Study findings and constraints: Within each of all four CD4+ subsets, Type 1 diabetes patients had TCRB CDR3s that were moderately but significantly shorter.

Their specific antigens are unknown. Expressed TCRB transcripts were sequenced, since all the RNA that had been isolated was reverse transcribed. Using immunoSEQ multiplex PCR, the repertoire was profiled, and TCRdb retains in-frame clones only, with some absent. Among more than 300,000 clones listed, roughly 12% were seen once. Sequencing was done on a sample of naive CD4+ T cells from blood. The source is a woman under 30 with type 1 diabetes.

The chain carries TRBV5-1 and TRBJ2-1; D gene unclear. The germline CDR1 and CDR2 sequences are SGHRS and YFSETQ. This CDR3 comprises 14 residues. Trimming removed 1 base at V and 2 bases at J, with 7 bases between. CDR3 residues: CASSLLRTYNEQFF. CDR3 nucleotide sequence: TGCGCCAGCAGCTTGTTGCGAACCTACAATGAGCAGTTCTTC.

The table lists this clone with a few counts. The chain couples TRBV4-1 to TRBJ2-7; 12 bases are a match to TRBD2. This CDR3 comprises 15 residues. J was trimmed by 5 bases and V by 3 bases; bases with no gene match: 5. Germline V gene lookup returns CDR1 MGHRA and CDR2 YSYEKL. The CDR3 is CASSQLAGGNHEQYF. CDR3 in DNA: TGCGCCAGCAGCCAGCTAGCGGGGGGGAACCACGAGCAGTACTTC.

The V gene is TRBV28, the J gene TRBJ2-7; no reliable D call. V was clipped by 7 bases and J by 5 bases, with 15 bases between them. CDR1 MDHEN and CDR2 SYDVKM come from the germline V gene. This CDR3 contains 13 residues. CDR3 bases: TGTGCCAGCACCGTGATGGGCGTGCACGAGCAGTACTTC. It yields the protein CASTVMGVHEQYF.

The chain employs TRBV28 and TRBJ2-2; the D gene is possibly TRBD1 (6 bases). Germline CDR1 reads MDHEN; CDR2 reads SYDVKM. Between the trimmed V and J ends, which lost 4 bases and 4 bases, there was a span of 10 bases. The CDR3 consists of 14 residues. The CDR3 here is CASSSGQSTGELFF. DNA for the CDR3: TGTGCCAGCAGTTCGGGACAAAGCACCGGGGAGCTGTTTTTT. Complete variable domain (other parts from reference TRBV28 and TRBJ2-2): DVKVTQSSRYLVKRTGEKVFLECVQDMDHENMFWYRQDPGLGLRLIYFSYDVKMKEKGDIPEGYSVSREKKERFSLILESASTNQTSMYLCASSSGQSTGELFFGEGSRLTVL.

This clone was observed a handful of times. The chain is built from TRBV5-1 and TRBJ1-2; 10 bases fit TRBD1. CDR3 length equals 14 residues. CDR1 is SGHRS, CDR2 YFSETQ, per germline. V lost 4 bases and J lost 8; bases outside the gene matches: 8. CDR3 bases: TGCGCCAGCAGCCCCAGACAGGGGGCGAGAGGCTACACCTTC. Protein sequence: CASSPRQGARGYTF.

This clone showed up just a few times. CDR3 coding DNA: TGTGCCAGCAGCTGGGGACTAGCGGGGGGACAAGATCCCGAGCAGTACTTC. Translation: CASSWGLAGGQDPEQYF. V usage is TRBV7-9 and J usage is TRBJ2-7; 15 bases align to TRBD2. V lost 4 bases to trimming and J lost 6 bases; unmatched junction nucleotides: 10. This CDR3 region has 17 residues. From germline, CDR1 is SEHNR and CDR2 FQNEAQ (reference sequence).

CDR3 in amino acids: CASSRIAGGFREQFF. CDR3 DNA sequence: TGTGCCAGCAGCCGAATAGCGGGGGGGTTTCGGGAGCAGTTCTTC. The chain combines TRBV5-4 with TRBJ2-1; TRBD2 matches 11 bases. The CDR3 covers 15 residues. The trim removed 4 bases at V and 10 bases at J, leaving 10 bases unmatched. CDR1 and CDR2 (germline): SGHNT, YYREEE (reference sequence).

The chain recombines TRBV21-1 with TRBJ2-6; the D call in the table, TRBD2, was not verified against the DNA. TRBV21-1 is a pseudogene locus. This CDR3 contains 14 residues. As DNA, the CDR3 is TGTGCCAGCAGCTATAGCTCTGGGGCCAACGTCCTGACTTTC. Residues: CASSYSSGANVLTF.

The rearrangement joins TRBV7-9 to TRBJ2-7; 9 nucleotides align to TRBD1. The germline gives CDR1 SEHNR, CDR2 FQNEAQ (reference sequence). The CDR3 covers 16 residues. V dropped 5 bases and J dropped 0; count of bases not matched to a gene: 8. CDR3 DNA sequence: TGTGCCAGCAGCCTCGGGACAGGGAGGACCTCCTACGAGCAGTACTTC. Protein product: CASSLGTGRTSYEQYF.

This clone was counted only a few times. The chain uses TRBV19 and TRBJ2-1; D may be TRBD2 (7 bases). CDR1 and CDR2 (germline): LNHDA, SQIVND (reference sequence). Trimming pared 3 bases from V and 4 bases from J, leaving 13 bases between. The CDR3 covers 15 residues. CDR3 nucleotides: TGTGCCAGTAGTATGACTAGCCAGGGGTACAATGAGCAGTTCTTC. Protein sequence: CASSMTSQGYNEQFF.

In its sample, this clone was seen a few times. The CDR3 is CASSAITGQGAGRHQHF. CDR3 nucleotide sequence: TGTGCCAGCAGCGCTATAACCGGACAGGGGGCGGGAAGGCACCAGCATTTT. The rearrangement uses TRBV28 and TRBJ1-5; TRBD1 matches 11 bases. This CDR3 comprises 17 residues. Germline loops: CDR1 MDHEN, CDR2 SYDVKM. V trimming: 6 bases; J trimming: 12 bases; junction bases outside the gene matches: 19. The complete variable domain, with remaining parts taken from reference TRBV28 and TRBJ1-5, reads DVKVTQSSRYLVKRTGEKVFLECVQDMDHENMFWYRQDPGLGLRLIYFSYDVKMKEKGDIPEGYSVSREKKERFSLILESASTNQTSMYLCASSAITGQGAGRHQHFGDGTRLSIL.

The CDR3 protein is CASSPTSGGQTQYF. The CDR3 DNA reads as TGTGCCAGCAGCCCCACTAGCGGGGGGCAGACCCAGTACTTC. This chain uses TRBV4-2 with TRBJ2-5, with TRBD2 matching over 12 bases. Germline V CDR1 and CDR2: LGHNA, YNFKEQ. The CDR3 runs to 14 residues. V lost 4 bases, J lost 6 bases, and 3 bases stayed unmatched.

The table lists this clone with a few counts. The J gene is TRBJ1-6, the V gene TRBV5-4; D perhaps matches TRBD1 (5 bases). V lost 5 bases, J lost 7 bases, and 13 bases lay in between. The V gene's germline CDR1 is SGHNT and CDR2 YYREEE (reference sequence). This CDR3 contains 14 residues. The CDR3 loop reads CASRGDLENSPLHF. The CDR3 DNA follows: TGTGCCAGCAGGGGGGACTTGGAGAATTCACCCCTCCACTTT. Complete variable domain (other parts from reference TRBV5-4 and TRBJ1-6): ETGVTQSPTHLIKTRGQQVTLRCSSQSGHNTVSWYQQALGQGPQFIFQYYREEENGRGNFPPRFSGLQFPNYSSELNVNALELDDSALYLCASRGDLENSPLHFGNGTRLTVT.

The chain has TRBV7-7 and TRBJ1-5; D gene unclear. The CDR3 extends over 10 amino acids. V shed 5 bases and J shed 9 bases, with 5 bases lying between them. Germline V gene sequence: CDR1 SSHAT, CDR2 FNYEAQ (reference sequence). The CDR3 DNA sequence: TGTGCCAGCAGCCCCTGGCCCCAGCATTTT. This translates into CASSPWPQHF.

CDR3 in amino acids: CASSLILAQPQHF. DNA of the CDR3: TGTGCCAGCAGCTTGATTTTAGCTCAGCCCCAGCATTTT. This rearrangement joins TRBV7-2 to TRBJ1-5; D gene ambiguous. CDR3 length equals 13 residues. Trimming took 3 bases from V and 6 from J, leaving 9 bases between them. Germline values: CDR1 SGHTA, CDR2 FQGNSA.

The chain employs TRBV29-1 and TRBJ1-1, with D possibly matching TRBD1 (6 bases). The germline V gene encodes CDR1 SQVTM and CDR2 ANQGSEA. The CDR3 spans 12 residues. V was clipped by 5 bases and J by 4 bases, with 11 bases between them. The CDR3 region is CSVNRVFTEAFF. The CDR3 bases are TGCAGCGTTAACAGGGTTTTCACTGAAGCTTTCTTT.

The chain uses TRBV10-3 and TRBJ2-7, with 9 nucleotides matching TRBD2. Per germline, CDR1 ENHRY and CDR2 SYGVKD. V was pared by 6 bases and J by 6 bases, with 6 bases of the junction left unmatched. This CDR3 has 13 residues. Written as DNA, the CDR3 is TGTGCCATCAGGGTAGCGGGAGCTGGCGAGCAGTACTTC. This encodes CAIRVAGAGEQYF.

CDR3 sequence reads: CAWSVRGSGNRVNTEAFF. The CDR3 nucleotides are TGTGCCTGGAGTGTCCGGGGATCCGGGAATCGGGTGAACACTGAAGCTTTCTTT. The chain joins TRBV30 to TRBJ1-1; D gene uncertain. The ends were cut back, 0 bases at V and 0 bases at J, with 20 bases in the middle. Germline CDR1 and CDR2: GTSNPN and SVGIG (reference sequence). The CDR3 extends over 18 amino acids.

The chain has TRBV4-1 and TRBJ1-1, with D hard to call. Trimming took 1 base from V and 1 from J, leaving 16 bases between them. Germline V CDR1 and CDR2: MGHRA, YSYEKL. The CDR3 is made up of 17 amino acids. As DNA, the CDR3 is TGCGCCAGCAGCCAAGGAGGTCGGCTACAACAGAACACTGAAGCTTTCTTT. Its protein product is CASSQGGRLQQNTEAFF.